This TCR beta chain is from a study of blood T cells in healthy people across ages. It was with a sample-barcoded 5' primer and a J-beta primer mix that a second PCR of roughly 7 to 12 cycles was run. One entry per CDR3 protein results from TCRdb running MiXCR on the 5' RACE reads. Altogether about 730,000 distinct CDR3 sequences are present, approximately 39% being singletons, with the ten largest covering around a fifth. The germline V and J ends were trimmed by 8 bases and 2 bases, with 9 bases remaining between them. CDR3 length equals 12 residues. Germline V CDR1 and CDR2: MNHNS, SASEGT. V and J are TRBV6-1 and TRBJ1-1; D is ambiguous. The sample was blood. This receptor was obtained from an older woman in good health. CDR3 bases: TGTGCCAGCGGGCCAGCCAACACTGAAGCTTTCTTT. It translates to CASGPANTEAFF.